Detailed here is one T cell receptor beta chain. Its antigen is undetermined. Using immunoSEQ multiplex PCR, the repertoire was profiled, and TCRdb retains in-frame clones only, with some absent. The profile shows around 94,000 clones, around 82% of them singletons. This record comes from a study of Ad26.COV2.S vaccination and SARS-CoV-2 variants. Study results and limitations: Substantial post-vaccination breadth of spike-specific CD8+ and CD4+ T cell responses was reported.

The sequencing here drew on peripheral blood, taken after recovery from COVID-19. The clonotype was recovered from a human donor who had recovered from COVID-19.

Written as DNA, the CDR3 is TGTGCCTGGAGTCATCCCGGGACGCAGGACAATGAGCAGTTCTTC. It is translated as CAWSHPGTQDNEQFF. The rearrangement links TRBV30 to TRBJ2-1; either TRBD1 or TRBD2 may fit D (5 bases each). The CDR3 runs 15 residues. V lost 2 bases and J lost 5, with 16 bases in between. Germline V gene data show CDR1 as GTSNPN and CDR2 as SVGIG (reference sequence).